The 31 T cell receptor beta chains in this list originate from one sample, sequenced in a study of OX40 agonist ivuxolimab in advanced cancers. Clones were sequenced by immunoSEQ multiplex PCR, and TCRdb holds only the in-frame ones, with some missing. The repertoire holds about 150,000 clones, with 94% as singletons. The sample here was CD4+ or CD8+ T cells sorted from blood, taken in a trial of the OX40 agonist ivuxolimab. Receptor source: an adult with an advanced solid tumor such as melanoma, head and neck, liver or kidney cancer.

This CDR3 is CASSQRGVAGVRGNYNEQFF. CDR3 coding DNA: TGTGCCAGCAGCCAGCGAGGAGTAGCGGGGGTCAGAGGAAACTACAATGAGCAGTTCTTC. The gene calls are TRBV14 and TRBJ2-1; 9 bases are a match to TRBD2. Germline CDR1 is SGHDN and CDR2 is FVKESK. J lost 3 bases, V lost 3 bases, and 18 bases had no gene match. The CDR3 length is 20 residues.

The chain links TRBV30 to TRBJ1-2; tentatively, D is TRBD1 (5 bases). This CDR3 has 14 residues. Germline V gene sequence: CDR1 GTSNPN, CDR2 SVGIG (reference sequence). V shed 0 bases and J shed 7 bases, with 15 bases lying between them. CDR3 sequence (DNA): TGTGCCTGGAGTGTACAAGGGGCCGGCCGTGGCTACACCTTC. This codes for CAWSVQGAGRGYTF.

The V gene is TRBV11-3, the J gene TRBJ2-2; D possibly corresponds to TRBD2 (5 bases). V was trimmed by 5 bases and J by 4 bases, leaving 11 bases between them. This CDR3 region has 14 residues. Germline lookup yields CDR1 SGHNT and CDR2 YENEEA. CDR3 sequence (DNA): TGTGCCAGCAGCCCTACTAGGTCCACCGGGGAGCTGTTTTTT. It is translated as CASSPTRSTGELFF.

In its sample, this clone was seen once. The rearrangement links TRBV7-2 to TRBJ2-1; 9 nucleotides match TRBD2. This CDR3 region has 18 residues. Per germline, CDR1 SGHTA and CDR2 FQGNSA. V shed 1 base and J 3 bases; nucleotides not matched to a gene: 10. CDR3 sequence: CASSLDGAGGPGYNEQFF. The DNA of the CDR3 is TGTGCCAGCAGCTTAGACGGGGCGGGAGGGCCGGGCTACAATGAGCAGTTCTTC.

The CDR3 DNA follows: TGTGCCAGCAGTGAGGCTGGGACAGGGGGGATGTACGAGCAGTACTTC. It specifies CASSEAGTGGMYEQYF. The chain carries TRBV6-1 and TRBJ2-7; 11 bases are a match to TRBD1. The germline V gene has CDR1 MNHNS and CDR2 SASEGT. V trimming: 3 bases; J trimming: 4 bases; junction bases outside the gene matches: 8. The CDR3 sequence is 16 residues long.

Points on this clone: One junction end disagrees with the germline gene, perhaps due to a read error. V is TRBV5-1 and J is TRBJ2-2; TRBD1 aligns across 9 bases. Germline values: CDR1 SGHRS, CDR2 YFSETQ. This CDR3 has 15 amino acids. The CDR3 here is CARSETGGDTGELFF. The CDR3 nucleotides are TGCGCCCGCAGCGAGACAGGGGGGGACACCGGGGAGCTGTTTTTT.

A word on this clone: The conserved phenylalanine or tryptophan normally closing the CDR3 is absent here, so this likely arose from a read error. The DNA is omitted, as the CDR3 cannot be located on it reliably, and the CDR3 follows TCRdb's listing. V usage is TRBV19 and J usage is TRBJ1-2. The CDR3 contains 9 residues when both ends are counted. Germline-derived CDR1 and CDR2 are LNHDA and SQIVND (reference sequence). CDR3 residues: CASRDPPAL.

V is TRBV10-3 and J is TRBJ2-2, with D unresolved. V was trimmed by 2 bases and J by 6 bases, leaving 13 bases between them. CDR3 length: 15 amino acids. Germline values: CDR1 ENHRY, CDR2 SYGVKD. In nucleotides, the CDR3 is TGTGCCATCAGTGAGCTTTCGTCCGTTGCCGGGGAGCTGTTTTTT. Residues: CAISELSSVAGELFF.

The V and J genes are TRBV7-2 and TRBJ1-2; unclear D gene. The germline gives CDR1 SGHTA, CDR2 FQGNSA. Between the trimmed V and J ends, which lost 2 bases and 1 base, there was a span of 11 bases. The CDR3 has 15 residues. The CDR3 bases are TGTGCCAGCAGCTTATGGCGCATACTTAACTATGGCTACACCTTC. Translated: CASSLWRILNYGYTF.

The J gene is TRBJ1-4, the V gene TRBV27; D may be TRBD1 (5 bases). The germline V gene encodes CDR1 MNHEY and CDR2 SMNVEV (reference sequence). The CDR3 has 14 residues. V was trimmed by 6 bases and J by 6 bases, leaving 14 bases between them. This chain's CDR3 is CASRDWGRDEKLFF. The CDR3 coding sequence is TGTGCCAGCAGGGACTGGGGCAGGGATGAAAAACTGTTTTTT.

V and J are TRBV7-2 and TRBJ2-2; 9 bases agree with TRBD1. The CDR3 spans 16 residues. Losses at the gene ends were 2 bases for V and 6 bases for J; bases not matched to a gene: 7. Germline V gene sequence: CDR1 SGHTA, CDR2 FQGNSA. CDR3 DNA sequence: TGTGCCAGCAGCTTAAGTCCACAGGGGGCGTCCGGGGAGCTGTTTTTT. It encodes CASSLSPQGASGELFF.

This chain connects TRBV7-3 to TRBJ2-7; TRBD1 agrees at 8 bases. V was pared by 5 bases and J by 2 bases, with 11 bases of the junction left unmatched. Germline loops: CDR1 SGHTA, CDR2 FQGTGA. The CDR3 extends over 16 amino acids. The chain's CDR3 is CASSRRTGTTTYEQYF. The CDR3 nucleotides are TGTGCCAGCAGCCGAAGGACAGGGACGACTACCTACGAGCAGTACTTC.

This chain connects TRBV10-3 to TRBJ2-5, with 11 bases matching TRBD1. This CDR3 has 15 residues. V was clipped by 6 bases and J by 5 bases; unmatched bases: 8. Looked up from germline, CDR1 is ENHRY and CDR2 is SYGVKD. The CDR3 DNA reads TGTGCCATCAGAGGACAGGGGGCGCCCCGGGAGACCCAGTACTTC. It is translated as CAIRGQGAPRETQYF.

This clone was seen once. The V and J genes are TRBV7-2 and TRBJ2-1; 7 positions agree with TRBD1. Germline V gives CDR1 SGHTA, CDR2 FQGNSA. The CDR3 totals 14 residues. Trimming removed 5 bases from V and 8 bases from J; junction bases left unmatched: 9. The CDR3 loop is CASSHAGGLDEQFF. Written as DNA, the CDR3 is TGTGCCAGCAGCCACGCAGGGGGTTTGGATGAGCAGTTCTTC.

The rearrangement joins TRBV5-1 to TRBJ2-5; no clear D. This CDR3 comprises 13 residues. The ends were cut back, 0 bases at V and 5 bases at J, with 8 bases in the middle. Germline loops: CDR1 SGHRS, CDR2 YFSETQ. CDR3 protein: CASSLGTGETQYF. The CDR3 coding sequence is TGCGCCAGCAGCTTGGGGACCGGGGAGACCCAGTACTTC.

The chain employs TRBV6-5 and TRBJ2-5; D might be TRBD1 (6 bases). Trimming left V 4 bases short and J 5 bases short, with 17 bases between. Germline CDR1 reads MNHEY; CDR2 reads SVGAGI. This CDR3 is 15 amino acids long. CDR3 nucleotide sequence: TGTGCCAGCAGTTTTAAGCAGGGGATAGAGGAGACCCAGTACTTC. This sequence encodes CASSFKQGIEETQYF.

The genes are TRBV18 and TRBJ2-1; tentatively, D is TRBD1 (5 bases). CDR3 length: 16 amino acids. Germline assignment: CDR1 KGHSH and CDR2 LQKENI. Trimming shortened V by 0 bases and J by 5 bases, and 14 bases separated the two germline ends. CDR3 sequence reads: CASSPPGPRGHNEQFF. CDR3 nucleotide sequence: TGTGCCAGCTCACCACCGGGGCCCCGTGGGCACAATGAGCAGTTCTTC.

CDR3 sequence: CASSTTGRVPITEAFF. The CDR3 DNA follows: TGTGCCAGTAGTACGACCGGACGGGTCCCCATCACTGAAGCTTTCTTT. This chain uses TRBV19 with TRBJ1-1; no clear D gene. Per germline, CDR1 LNHDA and CDR2 SQIVND (reference sequence). The CDR3 length is 16 residues. Trimming stripped 4 bases from V and 4 bases from J, with 19 bases between. The whole variable domain, filled in from reference TRBV19 and TRBJ1-1, reads DGGITQSPKYLFRKEGQNVTLSCEQNLNHDAMYWYRQDPGQGLRLIYYSQIVNDFQKGDIAEGYSVSREKKESFPLTVTSAQKNPTAFYLCASSTTGRVPITEAFFGQGTRLTVV.

The chain carries TRBV19 and TRBJ1-5, with D perhaps matching TRBD1 (6 bases). There are 15 residues in the CDR3. The V end was cut by 3 bases, the J end by 6 bases, with 15 bases between. CDR1 is LNHDA, CDR2 SQIVND, per germline (reference sequence). The CDR3 reads CASSIFGAGVQPQHF. The CDR3 DNA reads as TGTGCCAGTAGTATTTTTGGGGCAGGGGTTCAGCCCCAGCATTTT.

This clone was seen just once. V gene TRBV28 combines with J gene TRBJ1-1; possible D gene TRBD1, 5 bases. The germline V gene has CDR1 MDHEN and CDR2 SYDVKM. The CDR3 consists of 13 residues. Trimming removed 8 bases at V and 0 bases at J, with 10 bases between. CDR3 DNA sequence: TGTGCCAGCTGGGAGGGGATGAACACTGAAGCTTTCTTT. Translation: CASWEGMNTEAFF.

This chain uses TRBV18 with TRBJ2-5; TRBD2 matches 10 bases. With V trimmed by 4 bases and J by 1 base, 3 bases remained unmatched. This CDR3 is 15 amino acids long. Germline V gene lookup returns CDR1 KGHSH and CDR2 LQKENI. CDR3 coding DNA: TGTGCCAGCTCACGGGCTAGCGGGAGCCAAGAGACCCAGTACTTC. Amino acids: CASSRASGSQETQYF.

V gene TRBV7-3 combines with J gene TRBJ2-5; D is perhaps TRBD1 or TRBD2 (6 bases each). TRBJ2-7 explains the end of the DNA better; the J call may be wrong. Germline CDR1 and CDR2: SGHTA and FQGTGA. This CDR3 region has 15 residues. The DNA for the CDR3 is TGTGCCAGCAGCTTAACCAGGGGAGGCTCCTACGAGCAGTACTTC. This translates into CASSLTRGGSYEQYF.

The chain uses TRBV6-5 and TRBJ2-7, with a possible D match to TRBD2 (6 bases). The CDR3 sequence is 14 residues long. CDR1 and CDR2 from the germline V gene are MNHEY and SVGAGI. V was trimmed by 2 bases and J by 3 bases, leaving 11 bases between them. The CDR3 loop is CASSYGGSRYEQYF. The CDR3 nucleotides are TGTGCCAGCAGTTACGGGGGGAGTCGCTACGAGCAGTACTTC.

The chain employs TRBV5-1 and TRBJ2-5, with D hard to call. V was pared by 7 bases and J by 4 bases, with 5 bases between. Germline CDR1 reads SGHRS; CDR2 reads YFSETQ. The length of the CDR3 is 10 residues. This CDR3 is CASGSETQYF. The CDR3 DNA reads as TGCGCCAGCGGGTCAGAGACCCAGTACTTC.

This chain connects TRBV5-6 to TRBJ2-1; 10 nucleotides align to TRBD2. CDR3 length: 18 amino acids. CDR1 SGHDT and CDR2 YYEEEE come from the germline V gene. Trimming took 0 bases from V and 7 from J; bases not matched to a gene: 13. CDR3 residues: CASSLVRLKTSGLNEQFF. The DNA for the CDR3 is TGTGCCAGCAGCTTGGTTCGGCTTAAGACTAGCGGGTTAAATGAGCAGTTCTTC.

The CDR3 sequence is CSATGWTGYTEAFF. CDR3 DNA sequence: TGCAGCGCGACAGGGTGGACCGGCTACACTGAAGCTTTCTTT. V is TRBV29-1 and J is TRBJ1-1; 7 positions agree with TRBD1. The CDR3 extends over 14 amino acids. Germline CDR1 and CDR2: SQVTM and ANQGSEA. J gave up 3 bases and V 7 bases, and 11 bases lay outside the gene matches. Complete variable domain (other parts from reference TRBV29-1 and TRBJ1-1): SAVISQKPSRDICQRGTSLTIQCQVDSQVTMMFWYRQQPGQSLTLIATANQGSEATYESGFVIDKFPISRPNLTFSTLTVSNMSPEDSSIYLCSATGWTGYTEAFFGQGTRLTVV.

CDR3 protein: CASKLSRDRDRQPQHF. CDR3 coding DNA: TGTGCCAGCAAATTATCCCGGGACAGGGACCGGCAGCCCCAGCATTTT. The genes are TRBV28 and TRBJ1-5, with 9 bases aligning to TRBD1. Losses at the gene ends were 7 bases for V and 7 bases for J; bases not matched to a gene: 14. The CDR3 is 16 residues long. Germline CDR1 reads MDHEN; CDR2 reads SYDVKM.

V usage is TRBV27 and J usage is TRBJ2-5; possibly TRBD2 for D (7 bases). The CDR3 length is 14 residues. Germline CDR1 is MNHEY and CDR2 is SMNVEV (reference sequence). V was cut by 6 bases and J by 4 bases, with 15 bases left in between. Here the CDR3 DNA reads TGTGCCAGCAGGAAGGGGGGGACCTCAGAGACCCAGTACTTC. Translating it yields CASRKGGTSETQYF.

The genes are TRBV6-1 and TRBJ1-2; D is perhaps TRBD1 (6 bases). The V end lost 9 bases, the J end lost 5 bases, and 16 bases lay between the germline ends. CDR1 is MNHNS and CDR2 is SASEGT in the germline V gene. CDR3 size: 13 residues. The CDR3 sequence: CASPGIQGYGYTF. The CDR3 DNA reads TGTGCCAGTCCAGGTATACAGGGTTATGGCTACACCTTC.

This clone is a singleton in its sample. The chain combines TRBV4-1 with TRBJ2-5; D is uncertain. Judging by the DNA end, TRBJ2-7 fits better; the J call may be wrong. CDR1 is MGHRA and CDR2 is YSYEKL in the germline V gene. This CDR3 comprises 13 residues. DNA for the CDR3: TGCGCCAGCAGCCACACCGGGTCCTACGAGCAGTACTTC. Protein product: CASSHTGSYEQYF.

The chain combines TRBV19 with TRBJ1-2, with a weak D call TRBD1 (6 bases). This CDR3 has 15 residues. Germline CDR1 is LNHDA and CDR2 is SQIVND (reference sequence). Trimming removed 4 bases from V and 7 bases from J, with 19 bases in between. The CDR3 protein is CASSTRQEFGSGYTF. CDR3 sequence (DNA): TGTGCCAGTAGTACCCGACAGGAATTCGGGAGTGGCTACACCTTC.